This T cell receptor beta chain emerged from a study of blood T cell repertoires in COVID-19 (dated by TCRdb to 2020 to 2021). Concerning the study at large: The collaborator samples originated in the United States, Italy and Spain and spanned the acute and convalescent phases of COVID-19. Deeply sampled blood TCRbeta repertoires from subjects exposed to, actively infected with, or recovered from COVID-19 were included in the dataset. The material from the prospective study consisted of cDNA or gDNA derived from T cells, B-cell-depleted T cells, or PBMCs. The samples were drawn from the first 160 participants of the ongoing ImmuneRACE study and from roughly 1,300 subjects provided by 6 global collaborators. The repertoires were released in a freely available public database intended as a resource for research on the immune response to SARS-CoV-2. A de-identified subject ID, COVID-19 status, age in years and sex were almost always included in the sample metadata. Where available, HLA class I and class II types were taken from metadata supplied by the sample provider and were not determined by assay-based typing. Overall study results and their limits: How much clinical and demographic metadata was included differed by source and by participant, and the metadata was provided uncurated.

The immunoSEQ Assay, a bias-controlled multiplex PCR, was used to amplify TCRbeta CDR3 regions from genomic DNA. The published analysis was carried out like this. Nucleated cell counts per sample were estimated from amplification of reference gene primers within the assay. Sequence reads were collapsed and filtered to measure the absolute abundance of every unique TCRbeta CDR3 rearrangement. Productive Simpson clonality was computed per sample as the square root of Simpson's diversity index over productive rearrangements. Entries here come from immuneACCESS through TCRdb and include only in-frame sequences with V and J called. Some clones fail to appear in such tables; in the studies checked, an unresolved V gene covers under half of the shortfall, and the cause of the remainder is unknown. V and J calls and clone size are those listed in that table; D and trimming were worked out from the DNA. This sample gives tens of thousands of clones in total; roughly 89% of them show up just once. 7% to 7.5% of the sample is in the top ten clones.

The CDR3 spans 15 residues, from the cysteine through the phenylalanine. Here the CDR3 DNA is all that survives: 45 bases in frame from base 1. Per the germline V gene (reference sequence), MNHNY is the CDR1 and SVGAGI is the CDR2. V loses 5 bases at its end and J loses 1 base; junction bases beyond the gene matches: 6. On this clone: It lacks a known antigen. Base qualities were left out, and no much larger clone turns up one base away.

Each collaborating institution followed its own protocols to collect whole blood in K2EDTA tubes. For TCRbeta analysis, collaborators shipped samples in one of three forms: frozen whole blood, isolated PBMCs, or DNA extracted from either of those sample types. Sequencing was performed on peripheral blood. This TCR was recovered from a human donor in a cohort sampled during active COVID-19. In this chain, TRBV6-6 is recombined with TRBJ2-5; TRBD2 matches 8 bases in the middle. The CDR3 protein sequence reads: CASSARGGLQETQYF. The DNA sequence is given as TGTGCCAGCAGTGCACGCGGGGGGCTCCAAGAGACCCAGTACTTC.